This is a list of T cell receptor beta chains from one sample in a study of tumor-infiltrating lymphocytes in oesophageal squamous cell carcinoma. TCRdb re-called the PCR reads with MiXCR, one entry per CDR3 protein. The sample holds some 9,900 distinct CDR3 sequences, approximately 59% seen once. Sequenced sample: esophageal tumor tissue. All receptors derive from a female donor with esophageal squamous cell carcinoma. The CDR3 runs from the conserved cysteine through the conserved F or W. D genes are given only for firm matches. Only part of the rows carry a size: once, few, many, or a class if the clone is expanded.

size,V,D,J,CDR3,DNA
NA,TRBV24-1,NA,TRBJ1-2,CATSEPGRGYGYTF,TGTGCCACCAGTGAGCCGGGACGGGGCTATGGCTACACCTTC
NA,TRBV5-3,NA,TRBJ2-5,CASSFPSFGLSQETQYF,TGTGCCAGCAGCTTCCCTAGCTTCGGTCTAAGCCAAGAGACCCAGTACTTC
NA,TRBV7-2,TRBD2,TRBJ2-1,CASTILAGGVGGHNEQFF,TGTGCCAGCACCATACTAGCGGGGGGGGTCGGGGGCCACAATGAGCAGTTCTTC
NA,TRBV18,TRBD2,TRBJ2-1,CASSSGGLAEYEQFF,TGTGCCAGCTCGTCAGGAGGACTAGCGGAATACGAGCAGTTCTTC
NA,TRBV7-6,TRBD2,TRBJ2-5,CASSFSGTSEPWETQYF,TGTGCCAGCAGCTTTTCCGGGACTAGCGAGCCTTGGGAGACCCAGTACTTC
NA,TRBV12-3/TRBV12-4,TRBD2,TRBJ2-7,CASSLGLADEQYF,TGTGCCAGCAGTCTAGGGCTAGCGGACGAGCAGTACTTC
NA,TRBV2,NA,TRBJ2-3,CASSTEDTQYF,TGTGCCAGCAGTACGGAGGATACGCAGTATTTT
medium-sized,TRBV6-1,NA,TRBJ2-7,CASSEFVAAANSYEQYF,TGTGCCAGCAGTGAATTCGTAGCGGCGGCGAACTCCTACGAGCAGTACTTC
NA,TRBV11-2,NA,TRBJ2-1,CASSLAGYEQFF,TGTGCCAGCAGCTTAGCCGGGTACGAGCAGTTCTTC
medium-sized,TRBV7-3,TRBD2,TRBJ2-3,CANTGLAGADTQYF,TGTGCCAATACGGGACTAGCGGGAGCAGATACGCAGTATTTT
NA,TRBV7-3,NA,TRBJ2-3,CASSLLGERTDTQYF,TGTGCCAGCAGCCTGTTGGGGGAGCGAACAGATACGCAGTATTTT
NA,TRBV7-8,TRBD1,TRBJ2-4,CASSSITGDIQYF,TGTGCCAGCAGTTCAATCACAGGGGACATTCAGTACTTC
medium-sized,TRBV11-3,TRBD2,TRBJ2-3,CASSFGSSGSITDTQYF,TGTGCCAGCAGCTTTGGTTCTAGCGGATCGATCACAGATACGCAGTATTTT
NA,TRBV7-9,NA,TRBJ2-7,CASSRRDRAGEQYF,TGTGCCAGCAGCAGACGGGACCGGGCTGGCGAGCAGTACTTC
many,TRBV7-8,NA,TRBJ2-2,CASSLLRLGGYTGELFF,TGTGCCAGCAGCTTATTGCGGCTAGGGGGTTACACCGGGGAGCTGTTTTTT
few,TRBV5-4,TRBD1,TRBJ1-2,CASSRGQGARGYTF,TGTGCCAGCAGCCGGGGACAGGGGGCGCGTGGCTACACCTTC
many,TRBV7-2,NA,TRBJ1-5,CATRVGNQPQHF,TGTGCCACCAGGGTGGGCAATCAGCCCCAGCATTTT
NA,TRBV7-9,NA,TRBJ2-5,CASSSRVGNLQETQYF,TGTGCCAGCAGCTCCCGGGTGGGGAACCTTCAAGAGACCCAGTACTTC
NA,TRBV11-2,NA,TRBJ2-3,CASSLGDRSTDTQYF,TGTGCCAGCAGCTTAGGAGACAGAAGCACAGATACGCAGTATTTT
NA,TRBV7-6,NA,TRBJ2-7,CASSFRGDEQYF,TGTGCCAGCAGCTTCAGAGGGGACGAGCAGTACTTC
NA,TRBV7-6,TRBD2,TRBJ2-1,CASSLVTSGRYNEQFF,TGTGCCAGCAGCTTAGTAACTAGCGGGAGGTACAATGAGCAGTTCTTC
NA,TRBV9,TRBD2,TRBJ2-7,CASSVGAGTSLREQYF,TGTGCCAGCAGCGTAGGCGCCGGGACTAGCCTCCGCGAGCAGTACTTC
NA,TRBV28,TRBD2,TRBJ2-7,CASRPPPHSGRNYEQYF,TGTGCCAGCAGGCCACCCCCACATAGCGGGCGAAACTACGAGCAGTACTTC
NA,TRBV7-3,NA,TRBJ2-3,CASSCKQWDTQYF,TGTGCCAGCAGCTGCAAGCAGTGGGATACGCAGTATTTT
NA,TRBV7-2,NA,TRBJ1-1,CASSLGPSGGVTFF,TGTGCCAGCAGCTTAGGGCCGTCTGGAGGGGTGACTTTCTTT
medium-sized,TRBV28,TRBD1,TRBJ2-5,CASSRDRRIQYF,TGTGCCAGCAGTCGGGACAGGCGCATACAGTACTTC
many,TRBV15,NA,TRBJ2-5,CATTQLGHQETQYF,TGTGCCACCACTCAACTGGGGCACCAAGAGACCCAGTACTTC
NA,TRBV7-2,NA,TRBJ1-2,CASSSYRDTGYGYTF,TGTGCCAGCAGTTCATACCGGGACACGGGCTATGGCTACACCTTC
NA,TRBV5-1,TRBD2,TRBJ2-1,CASSFASGRSSLEQFF,TGCGCCAGCAGTTTTGCTAGCGGGAGGTCCTCGCTTGAGCAGTTCTTC
few,TRBV24-1,NA,TRBJ2-1,CATSEGSARSHNEQFF,TGTGCCACCAGTGAGGGATCTGCCCGATCCCACAATGAGCAGTTCTTC
few,TRBV2,TRBD1,TRBJ2-7,CASSKPGQGHEQYF,TGTGCCAGCAGTAAACCGGGACAGGGACACGAGCAGTACTTC
few,TRBV7-6,TRBD2,TRBJ2-5,CASSLRTSGEETQYF,TGTGCCAGCAGCCTACGGACTAGCGGTGAAGAGACCCAGTACTTC
once,TRBV28,NA,TRBJ2-7,CASIGGYEQYF,TGTGCCAGCATAGGGGGGTACGAGCAGTACTTC
many,TRBV7-8,TRBD1,TRBJ2-1,CASSQRDSSYNEQFF,TGTGCCAGCAGCCAAAGGGACAGCTCCTACAATGAGCAGTTCTTC
few,TRBV7-3,TRBD2,TRBJ2-1,CASSRKAGGPRDEQFF,TGTGCCAGCAGCCGCAAGGCGGGGGGGCCAAGGGATGAGCAGTTCTTC
medium-sized,TRBV19,NA,TRBJ2-2,CASSVLNTGELFF,TGTGCCAGTAGCGTACTTAACACCGGGGAGCTGTTTTTT
NA,TRBV7-6,NA,TRBJ2-1,CASSKSGRFLYNEQFF,TGTGCCAGCAGCAAAAGTGGGCGGTTTCTCTACAATGAGCAGTTCTTC
many,TRBV27,NA,TRBJ2-7,CASSSMQGGNSYEQYF,TGTGCCAGCAGTTCGATGCAAGGGGGAAACTCCTACGAGCAGTACTTC
once,TRBV18,NA,TRBJ2-3,CASSRSQTDTQYF,TGTGCCAGCTCACGTTCACAAACAGATACGCAGTATTTT
NA,TRBV7-6,NA,TRBJ2-5,CASSLSGIETQYF,TGTGCCAGCAGCTTATCAGGAATAGAGACCCAGTACTTC
NA,TRBV7-8,NA,TRBJ2-5,CASSRSRGNLGETQYF,TGTGCCAGCAGCCGCTCCAGGGGCAACTTGGGGGAGACCCAGTACTTC
NA,TRBV7-3,NA,TRBJ1-5,CASSRMINQPQHF,TGTGCCAGCAGTCGCATGATCAATCAGCCCCAGCATTTT
NA,TRBV10-1,NA,TRBJ2-1,CASSLDHEQFF,TGCGCCAGCAGTCTTGACCATGAGCAGTTCTTC
few,TRBV7-9,TRBD2,TRBJ2-7,CASSSTSGVLGEQYF,TGTGCCAGCAGCTCGACTAGCGGGGTATTGGGTGAGCAGTACTTC
NA,TRBV11-2,TRBD1,TRBJ2-5,CASSLTGGGETQYF,TGTGCCAGCAGCTTAACAGGGGGCGGAGAGACCCAGTACTTC
medium-sized,TRBV25-1,TRBD1,TRBJ2-6,CASTPGQGVSAGANVLTF,TGTGCCAGTACCCCGGGGCAGGGGGTTTCTGCTGGGGCCAACGTCCTGACTTTC
once,TRBV7-3,NA,TRBJ2-1,CASSPLGGNNEQFF,TGTGCCAGCAGCCCCCTAGGGGGAAACAATGAGCAGTTCTTC
once,TRBV7-6,NA,TRBJ2-7,CASSLVPGEGYEQYF,TGTGCCAGCAGCTTAGTGCCAGGGGAAGGCTACGAGCAGTACTTC